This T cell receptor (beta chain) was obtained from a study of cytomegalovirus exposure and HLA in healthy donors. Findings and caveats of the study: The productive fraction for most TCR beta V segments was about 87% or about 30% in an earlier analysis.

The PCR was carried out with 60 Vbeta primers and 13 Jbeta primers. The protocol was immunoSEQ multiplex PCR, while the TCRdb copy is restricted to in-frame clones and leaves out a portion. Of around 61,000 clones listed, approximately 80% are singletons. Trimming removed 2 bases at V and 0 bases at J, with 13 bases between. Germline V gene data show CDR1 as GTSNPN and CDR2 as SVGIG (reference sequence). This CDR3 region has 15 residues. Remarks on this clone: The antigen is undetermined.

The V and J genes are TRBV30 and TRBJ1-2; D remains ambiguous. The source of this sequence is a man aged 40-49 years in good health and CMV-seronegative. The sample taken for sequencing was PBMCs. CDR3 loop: CAWSWGEGPNYGYTF. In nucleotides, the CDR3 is TGTGCCTGGAGTTGGGGTGAGGGCCCTAACTATGGCTACACCTTC.